Following are 29 T cell receptor beta chains from one sample sequenced in a study of Ad26.COV2.S vaccination and SARS-CoV-2 variants. Clones were sequenced by immunoSEQ multiplex PCR, and TCRdb holds only the in-frame ones, with some missing. This table holds hundreds of thousands of clones, roughly 86% found once. Treatment specified: 15 to 20 received Ad26.COV2.S at low or high dose, single or two shots; several received placebo; per-sample allocation not given. Specimens were obtained on day 63 following the first vaccine or placebo injection. The specimen was peripheral blood, collected in a trial of Ad26.COV2.S vaccine versus placebo. These receptors all come from a person between 18 and 65 years old who received the Ad26.COV2.S COVID-19 vaccine or a placebo.

The chain uses TRBV2 and TRBJ1-1; D may be TRBD1 (5 bases). V was clipped by 8 bases and J by 6 bases, with 13 bases between them. The germline V gene has CDR1 SNHLY and CDR2 FYNNEI. The CDR3 is made up of 12 amino acids. The CDR3 reads CASPGGLAEAFF. The CDR3 coding sequence is TGTGCCAGCCCCGGGGGGTTGGCTGAAGCTTTCTTT.

The chain joins TRBV11-1 to TRBJ1-5; D ambiguous. Trimming removed 5 bases from V and 0 bases from J, with 5 bases in between. This CDR3 has 13 amino acids. Germline CDR1 and CDR2: SGHAT and FQDESV (reference sequence). The CDR3 nucleotides are TGTGCCAGCAGCGAACATAGCAATCAGCCCCAGCATTTT. It is translated as CASSEHSNQPQHF. Drawing the rest from reference TRBV11-1 and TRBJ1-5, the complete variable domain is EAEVAQSPRYKITEKSQAVAFWCDPISGHATLYWYRQILGQGPELLVQFQDESVVDDSQLPKDRFSAERLKGVDSTLKIQPAELGDSAMYLCASSEHSNQPQHFGDGTRLSIL.

The count of this clone is one. The chain has TRBV5-1 and TRBJ1-2, with 8 bases matching TRBD1. The CDR3 consists of 16 residues. Unmatched junction bases numbered 4, after V lost 0 bases and J lost 0 bases. CDR1 is SGHRS, CDR2 YFSETQ, per germline. CDR3 in DNA: TGCGCCAGCAGCTTGGGCCAGGGGGCATCTAACTATGGCTACACCTTC. It codes for CASSLGQGASNYGYTF. The full variable domain, in which reference TRBV5-1 and TRBJ1-2 provide the parts outside the CDR3, is KAGVTQTPRYLIKTRGQQVTLSCSPISGHRSVSWYQQTPGQGLQFLFEYFSETQRNKGNFPGRFSGRQFSNSRSEMNVSTLELGDSALYLCASSLGQGASNYGYTFGSGTRLTVV.

This rearrangement joins TRBV6-2 or TRBV6-3 to TRBJ2-7; 8 positions match TRBD1. The germline V gene has CDR1 MNHEY and CDR2 SVGEGT. V shed 5 bases, J shed 2 bases, and the junction held 8 bases outside the gene matches. The CDR3 contains 15 residues. The CDR3 loop is CASSQNRGSTYEQYF. Written as DNA, the CDR3 is TGTGCCAGCAGTCAAAACAGGGGGTCCACCTACGAGCAGTACTTC.

In this sample, this clone turned up once. V is TRBV7-9 and J is TRBJ1-1; perhaps TRBD1 as D (6 bases). V was trimmed by 5 bases and J by 5 bases, leaving 12 bases between them. The CDR3 spans 13 residues. Germline lookup yields CDR1 SEHNR and CDR2 FQNEAQ (reference sequence). The CDR3 coding sequence is TGTGCCAGCAGCCGGACAGCGTATACTGAAGCTTTCTTT. It yields the protein CASSRTAYTEAFF.

The chain is built from TRBV3-1 (or the pseudogene TRBV3-2) and TRBJ2-7, with D maybe TRBD2 (7 bases). Trimming stripped 3 bases from V and 2 bases from J, with 17 bases between. The CDR3 totals 16 residues. The germline CDR1 and CDR2 sequences are LGHDT and YNNKEL (reference sequence). CDR3 nucleotide sequence: TGTGCCAGCAGCCATCAGGGGCGGGGGACCCCCTACGAGCAGTACTTC. Its translation: CASSHQGRGTPYEQYF.

V and J are TRBV3-1 (or the pseudogene TRBV3-2) and TRBJ2-1; 10 bases match TRBD2. Germline V gives CDR1 LGHDT, CDR2 YNNKEL (reference sequence). The trim removed 3 bases at V and 4 bases at J, leaving 6 bases unmatched. The CDR3 sequence is 16 residues long. The CDR3 DNA reads as TGTGCCAGCAGCCACCAAGCGGGGGGGAGATACAATGAGCAGTTCTTC. It translates to CASSHQAGGRYNEQFF.

The rearrangement links TRBV6-1 to TRBJ1-5; no clear D gene. The CDR3 sequence is 13 residues long. Germline lookup yields CDR1 MNHNS and CDR2 SASEGT. Trimming removed 2 bases at V and 5 bases at J, with 7 bases between. Written as DNA, the CDR3 is TGTGCCAGCAGTGAACTCCGGGATCAGCCCCAGCATTTT. Protein: CASSELRDQPQHF.

This chain joins TRBV3-1 (or the pseudogene TRBV3-2) and TRBJ2-1, with D maybe TRBD1 (6 bases). Germline V gene lookup returns CDR1 LGHDT and CDR2 YNNKEL (reference sequence). The CDR3 is 12 amino acids. V shed 4 bases and J shed 9 bases, with 10 bases lying between them. CDR3 coding DNA: TGTGCCAGCAGCCTTGCAGGGGTTGAGCAGTTCTTC. Translating it yields CASSLAGVEQFF.

This clone was detected a few times. The rearrangement uses TRBV15 and TRBJ2-7, with TRBD1 identical over 9 bases. V was pared by 3 bases and J by 6 bases, with 12 bases of the junction left unmatched. The CDR3 has 16 amino acids. Germline assignment: CDR1 LNHNV and CDR2 YYDKDF (reference sequence). The CDR3 DNA reads TGTGCCACCAGCAGCCCGACACAGGGGGCGAGAGGCGAGCAGTACTTC. As protein: CATSSPTQGARGEQYF. The full variable domain, rest sourced from reference TRBV15 and TRBJ2-7, is DAMVIQNPRYQVTQFGKPVTLSCSQTLNHNVMYWYQQKSSQAPKLLFHYYDKDFNNEADTPDNFQSRRPNTSFCFLDIRSPGLGDTAMYLCATSSPTQGARGEQYFGPGTRLTVT.

The chain links TRBV5-1 to TRBJ1-6; D remains unclear. The CDR3 covers 15 residues. From germline, CDR1 is SGHRS and CDR2 YFSETQ. V was trimmed by 1 base and J by 7 bases, leaving 12 bases between them. This CDR3 reads CASSLFGERNSPLHF. The CDR3 bases are TGCGCCAGCAGCTTGTTTGGGGAACGGAATTCACCCCTCCACTTT.

The chain joins TRBV12-3 or TRBV12-4 to TRBJ1-5, with 9 bases matching TRBD1. The CDR3 has 13 residues. Trimming removed 6 bases from V and 7 bases from J; junction bases left unmatched: 4. The CDR3 loop is CASSPTGGQPQHF. DNA for the CDR3: TGTGCCAGCAGCCCGACAGGGGGGCAGCCCCAGCATTTT.

This chain joins TRBV7-2 and TRBJ2-1; D unclear. Germline values: CDR1 SGHTA, CDR2 FQGNSA. Trimming took off 2 bases at V and 0 bases at J, with 5 bases between the two ends. The CDR3 length is 14 residues. The CDR3 DNA follows: TGTGCCAGCAGCTTACGGAGCTCCTACAATGAGCAGTTCTTC. Translation: CASSLRSSYNEQFF.

Here the CDR3 reads CASSLRAGSGANVLTF. CDR3 sequence (DNA): TGTGCCAGCAGCTTAAGGGCGGGTTCTGGGGCCAACGTCCTGACTTTC. This chain joins TRBV7-3 and TRBJ2-6; the D gene is possibly TRBD2 (5 bases). The CDR3 sequence is 16 residues long. CDR1 is SGHTA, CDR2 FQGTGA, per germline. Trimming took off 1 base at V and 1 base at J, with 8 bases between the two ends.

The chain employs TRBV19 and TRBJ1-2; no reliable D call. Germline V gene data show CDR1 as LNHDA and CDR2 as SQIVND (reference sequence). V was shortened by 6 bases and J by 0 bases, with 11 bases between the two germline ends. The CDR3 is 14 residues long. Written as DNA, the CDR3 is TGTGCCAGTAGCATGTCGGGGACTAACTATGGCTACACCTTC. The encoded protein is CASSMSGTNYGYTF. Supplemented by reference TRBV19 and TRBJ1-2, the full variable domain reads DGGITQSPKYLFRKEGQNVTLSCEQNLNHDAMYWYRQDPGQGLRLIYYSQIVNDFQKGDIAEGYSVSREKKESFPLTVTSAQKNPTAFYLCASSMSGTNYGYTFGSGTRLTVV.

This chain connects TRBV11-2 to TRBJ1-1; D uncertain. The V end was cut by 5 bases, the J end by 3 bases, with 13 bases between. The CDR3 sequence is 14 residues long. The V gene's germline CDR1 is SGHAT and CDR2 FQNNGV. CDR3 nucleotides: TGTGCCAGCAGCGATACACCTTGGTACACTGAAGCTTTCTTT. Protein product: CASSDTPWYTEAFF. The entire variable domain, with the rest obtained from reference TRBV11-2 and TRBJ1-1, is as follows: EAGVAQSPRYKIIEKRQSVAFWCNPISGHATLYWYQQILGQGPKLLIQFQNNGVVDDSQLPKDRFSAERLKGVDSTLKIQPAKLEDSAVYLCASSDTPWYTEAFFGQGTRLTVV.

The rearrangement links TRBV27 to TRBJ2-3; no definite D call. This CDR3 region has 16 residues. CDR1 MNHEY and CDR2 SMNVEV come from the germline V gene (reference sequence). Deletions cut 10 bases from V and 2 bases from J, with 22 bases between. In DNA form, the CDR3 reads TGTGCCACCCGCGGCTGGCTTGATGGCTCCACAGATACGCAGTATTTT. Encoded protein: CATRGWLDGSTDTQYF.

This chain joins TRBV30 and TRBJ1-2; the D is unclear. Germline loops: CDR1 GTSNPN, CDR2 SVGIG (reference sequence). The CDR3 sequence is 13 residues long. V dropped 0 bases and J dropped 2 bases, with 7 bases sitting between them. For the CDR3, the DNA is TGTGCCTGGAGTGTTGAATGGAACTATGGCTACACCTTC. As protein: CAWSVEWNYGYTF. Looking up the rest from reference TRBV30 and TRBJ1-2 gives the full variable domain: SQTIHQWPATLVQPVGSPLSLECTVEGTSNPNLYWYRQAAGRGLQLLFYSVGIGQISSEVPQNLSASRPQDRQFILSSKKLLLSDSGFYLCAWSVEWNYGYTFGSGTRLTVV.

DNA for the CDR3: TGCAGCGTTGTAGGGGACACCGGGGAGCTGTTTTTT. It translates to CSVVGDTGELFF. The V and J genes are TRBV29-1 and TRBJ2-2, with D possibly being TRBD1 (5 bases). This CDR3 contains 12 residues. Trimming removed 4 bases at V and 3 bases at J, with 6 bases between. Per germline, CDR1 SQVTM and CDR2 ANQGSEA.

The chain couples TRBV6-1 to TRBJ1-2, with 7 bases that match TRBD1. The germline V gene encodes CDR1 MNHNS and CDR2 SASEGT. The V gene end was trimmed by 1 base and the J gene end by 2 bases; junction bases not matched to a gene: 7. This CDR3 comprises 16 residues. CDR3 in DNA: TGTGCCAGCAGTGAAGTGTCGACAGGGACAAACTATGGCTACACCTTC. Translated, it gives CASSEVSTGTNYGYTF.

The rearrangement uses TRBV6-5 and TRBJ1-2; TRBD1 agrees at 11 bases. The CDR3 is made up of 15 amino acids. V was clipped by 5 bases and J by 7 bases; unmatched bases: 9. Germline CDR1 and CDR2: MNHEY and SVGAGI. The CDR3 loop reads CASSRSGTGGFGYTF. As DNA, the CDR3 is TGTGCCAGCAGTAGGTCCGGGACAGGGGGTTTTGGCTACACCTTC.

The V call is TRBV7-9, the J call TRBJ1-1; 7 bases align to TRBD1. J lost 1 base, V lost 4 bases, and 9 bases had no gene match. Germline CDR1 is SEHNR and CDR2 is FQNEAQ (reference sequence). The CDR3 loop spans 16 amino acids. This CDR3 is CASSYVYRGENTEAFF. In DNA form, the CDR3 reads TGTGCCAGCAGCTACGTCTACAGGGGCGAGAACACTGAAGCTTTCTTT.

J is TRBJ2-1 and V is TRBV10-1; D gene uncertain. Germline CDR1 reads WNHNN; CDR2 reads SYGVQD (reference sequence). V lost 0 bases, J lost 7 bases, and 16 bases lay in between. The length of the CDR3 is 16 residues. The DNA of the CDR3 is TGCGCCAGCAGTGAGTCGAATGGCCTAGGTGAGAATGAGCAGTTCTTC. This gives the protein CASSESNGLGENEQFF.

This rearrangement joins TRBV28 to TRBJ1-2; D might be TRBD1 (6 bases). Germline values: CDR1 MDHEN, CDR2 SYDVKM. CDR3 size: 12 residues. Trimming cost V 5 bases and J 8 bases, with 12 bases left between them. CDR3 nucleotides: TGTGCCAGCAGTAATCAGGGGCGAGGCTACACCTTC. Its protein is CASSNQGRGYTF.

The J gene is TRBJ1-2, the V gene TRBV4-1, with 10 bases aligning to TRBD1. CDR3 length equals 16 residues. Per the germline V gene, CDR1 is MGHRA and CDR2 is YSYEKL. After removal of 0 bases from V and 1 base from J, the junction contained 2 bases not matched to a gene. CDR3 loop: CASSQEGDRGNYGYTF. As DNA, the CDR3 is TGCGCCAGCAGCCAAGAAGGGGACAGGGGTAACTATGGCTACACCTTC.

This chain uses TRBV5-5 with TRBJ2-7; 8 nucleotides match TRBD1. The V gene's germline CDR1 is SGHKS and CDR2 YYEKEE (reference sequence). The CDR3 loop spans 15 amino acids. With 2 bases clipped from V and 1 base from J, the junction kept 5 bases outside the gene matches. The CDR3 nucleotides are TGTGCCAGCAGCTTCCGGGACAGGATGTCCTACGAGCAGTACTTC. Its protein product is CASSFRDRMSYEQYF. Full variable domain (remainder filled in from reference TRBV5-5 and TRBJ2-7): DAGVTQSPTHLIKTRGQQVTLRCSPISGHKSVSWYQQVLGQGPQFIFQYYEKEERGRGNFPDRFSARQFPNYSSELNVNALLLGDSALYLCASSFRDRMSYEQYFGPGTRLTVT.

This chain joins TRBV2 and TRBJ1-2, with D unclear. CDR1 and CDR2 (germline): SNHLY, FYNNEI. The ends were cut back, 4 bases at V and 1 base at J, with 4 bases in the middle. The CDR3 consists of 12 residues. The CDR3: CASSGFNYGYTF. The CDR3 nucleotides read TGTGCCAGCAGTGGATTTAACTATGGCTACACCTTC. The entire variable domain, with the rest obtained from reference TRBV2 and TRBJ1-2, is as follows: EPEVTQTPSHQVTQMGQEVILRCVPISNHLYFYWYRQILGQKVEFLVSFYNNEISEKSEIFDDQFSVERPDGSNFTLKIRSTKLEDSAMYFCASSGFNYGYTFGSGTRLTVV.

This clone was seen once. The chain has TRBV27 and TRBJ2-2, with no clear D. This CDR3 is built from 14 residues. Trimming stripped 2 bases from V and 2 bases from J, with 6 bases between. Germline V CDR1 and CDR2: MNHEY, SMNVEV (reference sequence). CDR3 protein: CASSLGVNTGELFF. The CDR3, as DNA: TGTGCCAGCAGTTTAGGGGTAAACACCGGGGAGCTGTTTTTT.

The rearrangement uses TRBV6-5 and TRBJ2-1; the D gene is possibly TRBD1 (5 bases). From germline, CDR1 is MNHEY and CDR2 SVGAGI. This CDR3 comprises 12 residues. Trimming took off 6 bases at V and 8 bases at J, with 11 bases between the two ends. This chain's CDR3 is CASRQGFDEQFF. DNA of the CDR3: TGTGCCAGCAGGCAGGGCTTTGATGAGCAGTTCTTC.